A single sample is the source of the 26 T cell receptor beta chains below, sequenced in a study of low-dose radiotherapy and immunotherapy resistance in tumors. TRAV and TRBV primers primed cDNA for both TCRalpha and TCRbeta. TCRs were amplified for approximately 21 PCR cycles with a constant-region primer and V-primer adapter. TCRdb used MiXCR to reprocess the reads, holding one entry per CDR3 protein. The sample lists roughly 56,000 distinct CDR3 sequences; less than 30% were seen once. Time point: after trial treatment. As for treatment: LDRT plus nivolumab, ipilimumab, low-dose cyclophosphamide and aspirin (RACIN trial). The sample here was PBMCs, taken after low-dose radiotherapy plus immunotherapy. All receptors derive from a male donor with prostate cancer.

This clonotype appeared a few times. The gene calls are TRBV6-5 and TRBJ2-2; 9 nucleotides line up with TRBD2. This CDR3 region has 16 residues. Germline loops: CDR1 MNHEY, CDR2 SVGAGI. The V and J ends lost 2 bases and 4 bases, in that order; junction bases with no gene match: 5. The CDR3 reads CASSYMRGGRTGELFF. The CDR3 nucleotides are TGTGCCAGCAGTTACATGCGGGGGGGTCGCACCGGGGAGCTGTTTTTT.

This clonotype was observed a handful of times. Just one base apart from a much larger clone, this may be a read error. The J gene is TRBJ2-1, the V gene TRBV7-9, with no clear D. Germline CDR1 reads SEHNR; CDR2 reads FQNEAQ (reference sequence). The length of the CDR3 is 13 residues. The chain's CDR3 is CVSSISSYNEQFF. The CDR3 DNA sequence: TGTGTCAGCAGCATTAGCTCCTACAATGAGCAGTTCTTC.

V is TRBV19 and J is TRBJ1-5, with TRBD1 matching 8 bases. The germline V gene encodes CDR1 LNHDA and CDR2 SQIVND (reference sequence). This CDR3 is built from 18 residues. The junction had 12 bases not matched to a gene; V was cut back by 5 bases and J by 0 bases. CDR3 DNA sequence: TGTGCCAGTAGTCCAAAACAGGGGGACTTTCTTAGCAATCAGCCCCAGCATTTT. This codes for CASSPKQGDFLSNQPQHF.

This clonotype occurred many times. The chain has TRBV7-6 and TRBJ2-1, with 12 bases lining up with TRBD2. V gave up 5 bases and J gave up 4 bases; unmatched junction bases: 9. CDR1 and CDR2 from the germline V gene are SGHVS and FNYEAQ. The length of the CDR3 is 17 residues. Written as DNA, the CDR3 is TGTGCCAGCAGCCGAGGGAGGACTAGCGGGGAATACAATGAGCAGTTCTTC. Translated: CASSRGRTSGEYNEQFF.

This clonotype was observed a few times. CDR3 residues: CAWSVGEGEQFF. For the CDR3, the DNA is TGTGCCTGGAGTGTAGGAGAAGGTGAGCAGTTCTTC. This chain connects TRBV30 to TRBJ2-1; D unresolved. The CDR3 has 12 amino acids. Germline V gives CDR1 GTSNPN, CDR2 SVGIG (reference sequence). V lost 0 bases to trimming and J lost 9 bases, with 9 bases between them.

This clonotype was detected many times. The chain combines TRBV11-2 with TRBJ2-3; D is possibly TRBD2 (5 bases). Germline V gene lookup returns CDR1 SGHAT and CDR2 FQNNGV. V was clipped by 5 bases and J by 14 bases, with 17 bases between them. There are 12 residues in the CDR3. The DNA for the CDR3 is TGTGCCAGCAGCCGACTACTAGTTTCTATGTATTTT. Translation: CASSRLLVSMYF.

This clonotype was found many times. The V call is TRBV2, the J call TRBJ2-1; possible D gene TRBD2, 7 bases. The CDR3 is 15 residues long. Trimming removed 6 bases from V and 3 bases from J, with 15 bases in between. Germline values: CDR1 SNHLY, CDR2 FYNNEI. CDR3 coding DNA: TGTGCCAGCAGCCAAGGGGGGGGCATCTACAATGAGCAGTTCTTC. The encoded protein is CASSQGGGIYNEQFF.

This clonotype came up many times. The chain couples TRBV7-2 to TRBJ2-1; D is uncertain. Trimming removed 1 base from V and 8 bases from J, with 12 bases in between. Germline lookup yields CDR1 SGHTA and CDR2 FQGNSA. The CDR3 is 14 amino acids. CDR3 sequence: CASSLDFSSYEQFF. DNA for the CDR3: TGTGCCAGCAGCTTAGATTTTAGCTCCTATGAGCAGTTCTTC.

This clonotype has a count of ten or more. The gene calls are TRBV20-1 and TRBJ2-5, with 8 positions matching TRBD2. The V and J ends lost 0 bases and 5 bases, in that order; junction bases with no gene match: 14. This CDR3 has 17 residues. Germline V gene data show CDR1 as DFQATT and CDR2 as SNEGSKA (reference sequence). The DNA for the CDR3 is TGCAGTGCTAGAGATAACGTACTAGCGGTTACGGGGGAGACCCAGTACTTC. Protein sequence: CSARDNVLAVTGETQYF.

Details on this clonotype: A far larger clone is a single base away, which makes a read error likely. CDR3: CASSERTGSGNTIYF. CDR3 nucleotides: TGTGCCAGCAGTGAGCGGACAGGGTCTGGAAACACCATATATTTT. The V call is TRBV6-2 or TRBV6-3, the J call TRBJ1-3, with 8 positions matching TRBD1. The CDR3 is 15 residues long. V was clipped by 5 bases and J by 1 base; unmatched bases: 4. Germline loops: CDR1 MNHEY, CDR2 SVGEGT.

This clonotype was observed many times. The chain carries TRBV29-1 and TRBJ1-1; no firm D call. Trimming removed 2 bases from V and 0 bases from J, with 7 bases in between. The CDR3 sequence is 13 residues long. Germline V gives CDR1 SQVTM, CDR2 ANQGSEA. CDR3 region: CSVELSLNTEAFF. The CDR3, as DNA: TGCAGCGTTGAACTATCCCTGAACACTGAAGCTTTCTTT. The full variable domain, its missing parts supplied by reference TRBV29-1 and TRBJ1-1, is SAVISQKPSRDICQRGTSLTIQCQVDSQVTMMFWYRQQPGQSLTLIATANQGSEATYESGFVIDKFPISRPNLTFSTLTVSNMSPEDSSIYLCSVELSLNTEAFFGQGTRLTVV.

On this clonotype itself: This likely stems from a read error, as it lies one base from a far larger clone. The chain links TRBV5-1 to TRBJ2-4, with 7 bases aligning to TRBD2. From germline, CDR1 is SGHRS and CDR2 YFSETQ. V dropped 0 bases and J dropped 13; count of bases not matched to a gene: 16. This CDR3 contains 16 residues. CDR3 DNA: TGCGCCAGCAGCTTGGCTGGCGGGAGCTCCTACAATGAGCAGTACTTC. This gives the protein CASSLAGGSSYNEQYF.

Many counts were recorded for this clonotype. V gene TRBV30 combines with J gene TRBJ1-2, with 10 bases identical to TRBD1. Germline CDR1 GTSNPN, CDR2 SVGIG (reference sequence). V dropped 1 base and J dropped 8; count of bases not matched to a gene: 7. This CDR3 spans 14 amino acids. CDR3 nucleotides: TGTGCCTGGAGTGAAGGGACAGGGGTGAAAGGCTACACCTTC. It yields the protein CAWSEGTGVKGYTF.

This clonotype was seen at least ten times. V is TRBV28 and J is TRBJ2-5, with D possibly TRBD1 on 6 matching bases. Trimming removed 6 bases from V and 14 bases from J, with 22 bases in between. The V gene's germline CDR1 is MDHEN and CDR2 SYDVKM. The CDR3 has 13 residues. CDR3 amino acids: CASSETHRDKHYF. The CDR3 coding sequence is TGTGCCAGCAGCGAAACTCACCGGGACAAGCATTACTTC.

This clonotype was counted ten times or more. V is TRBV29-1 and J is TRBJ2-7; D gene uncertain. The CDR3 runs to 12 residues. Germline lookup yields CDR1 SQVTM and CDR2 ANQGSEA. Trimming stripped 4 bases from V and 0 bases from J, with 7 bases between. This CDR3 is CSVGQASYEQYF. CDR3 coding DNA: TGCAGCGTTGGGCAGGCCTCCTACGAGCAGTACTTC.

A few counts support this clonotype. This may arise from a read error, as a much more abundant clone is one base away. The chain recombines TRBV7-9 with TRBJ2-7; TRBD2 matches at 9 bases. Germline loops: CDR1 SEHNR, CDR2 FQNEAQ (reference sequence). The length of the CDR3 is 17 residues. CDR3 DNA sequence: TGTGCCAGCGGCTTAGTCAGCGGGGGGATTGGGGCCTACGAGCAGTACTTC. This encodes CASGLVSGGIGAYEQYF. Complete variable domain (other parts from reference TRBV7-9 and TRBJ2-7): DTGVSQNPRHKITKRGQNVTFRCDPISEHNRLYWYRQTLGQGPEFLTYFQNEAQLEKSRLLSDRFSAERPKGSFSTLEIQRTEQGDSAMYLCASGLVSGGIGAYEQYFGPGTRLTVT.

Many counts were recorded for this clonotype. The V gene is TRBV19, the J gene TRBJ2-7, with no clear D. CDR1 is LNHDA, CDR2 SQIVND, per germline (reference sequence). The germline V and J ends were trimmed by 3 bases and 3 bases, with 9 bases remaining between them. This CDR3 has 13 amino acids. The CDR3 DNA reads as TGTGCCAGTAGTATGGGTCTAGTCTACGAGCAGTACTTC. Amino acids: CASSMGLVYEQYF.

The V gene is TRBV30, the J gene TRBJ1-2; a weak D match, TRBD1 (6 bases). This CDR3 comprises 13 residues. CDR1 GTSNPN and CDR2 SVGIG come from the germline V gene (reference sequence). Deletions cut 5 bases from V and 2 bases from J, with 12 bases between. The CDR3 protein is CAWWTERNYGYTF. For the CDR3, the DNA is TGTGCCTGGTGGACAGAAAGAAACTATGGCTACACCTTC.

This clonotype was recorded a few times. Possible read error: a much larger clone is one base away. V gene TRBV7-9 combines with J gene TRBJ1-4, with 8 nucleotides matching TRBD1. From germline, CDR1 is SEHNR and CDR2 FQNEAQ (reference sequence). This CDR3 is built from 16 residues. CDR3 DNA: TGTACCAGCAGCGGACGACCCGGGACAGGAAATGAAAAACTGTTTTTT. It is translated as CTSSGRPGTGNEKLFF.

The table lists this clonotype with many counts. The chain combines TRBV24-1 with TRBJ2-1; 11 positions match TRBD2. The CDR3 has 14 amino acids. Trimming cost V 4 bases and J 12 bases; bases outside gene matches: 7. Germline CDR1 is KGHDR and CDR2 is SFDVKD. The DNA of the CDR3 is TGTGCCACCAGTGAACCGCGACTAGCGGGAAGGCAGTTCTTC. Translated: CATSEPRLAGRQFF.

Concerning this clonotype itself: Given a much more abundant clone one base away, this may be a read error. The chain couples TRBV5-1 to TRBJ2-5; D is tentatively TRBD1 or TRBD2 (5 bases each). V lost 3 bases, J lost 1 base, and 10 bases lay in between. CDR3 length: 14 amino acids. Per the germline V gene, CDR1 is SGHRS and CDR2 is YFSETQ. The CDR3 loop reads CASSWIGTQETQYF. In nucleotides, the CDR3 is TGCGCCAGCAGCTGGATAGGGACCCAAGAGACCCAGTACTTC. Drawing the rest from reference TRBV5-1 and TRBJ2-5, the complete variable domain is KAGVTQTPRYLIKTRGQQVTLSCSPISGHRSVSWYQQTPGQGLQFLFEYFSETQRNKGNFPGRFSGRQFSNSRSEMNVSTLELGDSALYLCASSWIGTQETQYFGPGTRLLVL.

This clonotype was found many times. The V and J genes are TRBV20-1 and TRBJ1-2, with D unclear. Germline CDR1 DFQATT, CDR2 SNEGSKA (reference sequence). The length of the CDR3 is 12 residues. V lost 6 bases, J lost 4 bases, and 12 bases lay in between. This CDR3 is CSAPLGVYGYTF. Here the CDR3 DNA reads TGCAGTGCACCCCTGGGTGTCTATGGCTACACCTTC.

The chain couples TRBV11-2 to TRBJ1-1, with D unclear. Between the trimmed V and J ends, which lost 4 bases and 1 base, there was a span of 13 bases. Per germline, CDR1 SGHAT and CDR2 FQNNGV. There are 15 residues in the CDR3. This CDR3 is CASSSSTTANTEAFF. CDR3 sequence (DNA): TGTGCCAGCAGCTCCTCAACCACAGCGAACACTGAAGCTTTCTTT.

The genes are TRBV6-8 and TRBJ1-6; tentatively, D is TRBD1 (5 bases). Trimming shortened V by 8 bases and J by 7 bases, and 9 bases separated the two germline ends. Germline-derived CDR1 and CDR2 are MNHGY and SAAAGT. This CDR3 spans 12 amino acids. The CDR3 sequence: CASRGGNSPLHF. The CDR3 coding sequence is TGTGCCAGCCGGGGGGGAAATTCACCCCTCCACTTT.

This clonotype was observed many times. The CDR3 sequence: CASSQGPSSSYEQYF. CDR3 sequence (DNA): TGTGCCAGCAGTCAAGGACCGTCGAGCTCCTACGAGCAGTACTTC. This chain connects TRBV12-3 or TRBV12-4 to TRBJ2-7, with D uncertain. Between the trimmed V and J ends, which lost 5 bases and 0 bases, there was a span of 14 bases. This CDR3 has 15 amino acids.

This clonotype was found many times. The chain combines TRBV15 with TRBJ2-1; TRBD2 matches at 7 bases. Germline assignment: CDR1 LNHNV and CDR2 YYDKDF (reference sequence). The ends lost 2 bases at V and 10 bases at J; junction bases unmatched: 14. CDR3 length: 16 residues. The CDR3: CATSRIEASGLGEQFF. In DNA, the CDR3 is TGTGCCACCAGCAGAATTGAGGCTAGCGGCCTTGGCGAGCAGTTCTTC.